These 8 T cell receptor beta chains were all obtained from the same sample, sequenced in a study of T cell responses to AZD1222 COVID-19 vaccine. Sequenced by immunoSEQ multiplex PCR; TCRdb stores in-frame clones only, minus some. The table lists 170,000 or so clones, about nine tenths of them singletons. This specimen was peripheral blood, taken on day 0 of AZD1222 vaccination. Receptors were obtained from an adult in good health.

This clone was detected a few times. The chain uses TRBV5-4 and TRBJ1-6, with D perhaps matching TRBD1 (5 bases). The CDR3 runs to 14 residues. V was pared by 0 bases and J by 10 bases, with 11 bases between. Germline loops: CDR1 SGHNT, CDR2 YYREEE (reference sequence). The CDR3 is CASSLGPGGSPLHF. For the CDR3, the DNA is TGTGCCAGCAGCTTGGGCCCGGGGGGATCACCCCTCCACTTT.

The chain is built from TRBV6-4 and TRBJ1-2; TRBD1 agrees at 9 bases. Trimming took 0 bases from V and 3 from J; bases not matched to a gene: 11. The CDR3 covers 18 residues. Germline CDR1 MRHNA, CDR2 SNTAGT. The CDR3 protein is CASSDSYKDRGVYYGYTF. In DNA form, the CDR3 reads TGTGCCAGCAGTGACTCGTATAAGGACAGGGGAGTATACTATGGCTACACCTTC.

This chain connects TRBV28 to TRBJ1-6; 10 bases are a match to TRBD1. The CDR3 runs to 17 residues. The junction had 11 bases not matched to a gene; V was cut back by 4 bases and J by 8 bases. CDR1 and CDR2 from the germline V gene are MDHEN and SYDVKM. The CDR3 sequence is CASSSPAGTGVDSPLHF. Here the CDR3 DNA reads TGTGCCAGCAGTTCCCCGGCCGGGACAGGGGTGGATTCACCCCTCCACTTT.

The rearrangement joins TRBV30 to TRBJ2-5, with D possibly being TRBD1 or TRBD2 (5 bases each). Germline CDR1 is GTSNPN and CDR2 is SVGIG (reference sequence). V shed 0 bases and J shed 5 bases, with 13 bases lying between them. The CDR3 covers 14 residues. The CDR3 DNA reads TGTGCCTGGAGTGTAGGTGGGGGTCGTGAGACCCAGTACTTC. Encoded protein: CAWSVGGGRETQYF.

This rearrangement joins TRBV5-8 to TRBJ1-4, with D hard to call. Trimming removed 4 bases at V and 8 bases at J, with 21 bases between. This CDR3 is built from 16 residues. Looked up from germline, CDR1 is SGHTS and CDR2 is YDEGEE. The CDR3 spells CASSEPYRRSEEKLFF. The CDR3 coding sequence is TGTGCCAGCAGCGAACCATATCGTAGGTCGGAGGAAAAACTGTTTTTT.

V usage is TRBV5-1 and J usage is TRBJ2-3, with D tentatively TRBD1 (5 bases). This CDR3 spans 15 amino acids. Germline V gives CDR1 SGHRS, CDR2 YFSETQ. V was shortened by 0 bases and J by 6 bases, with 14 bases between the two germline ends. The DNA of the CDR3 is TGCGCCAGCAGCTTGGACGTGGGGCATAAGGATACGCAGTATTTT. This encodes CASSLDVGHKDTQYF.

The V gene is TRBV28, the J gene TRBJ1-2; TRBD1 matches 7 bases. V shed 6 bases and J 8 bases; nucleotides not matched to a gene: 12. Germline CDR1 reads MDHEN; CDR2 reads SYDVKM. The CDR3 extends over 14 amino acids. DNA for the CDR3: TGTGCCAGCAGGCCCGGGACAGTTACAGACGGCTACACCTTC. This codes for CASRPGTVTDGYTF.

The rearrangement links TRBV24-1 to TRBJ1-1; D gene uncertain. Between the trimmed V and J ends, which lost 4 bases and 3 bases, there was a span of 8 bases. Per the germline V gene, CDR1 is KGHDR and CDR2 is SFDVKD. The CDR3 loop spans 13 amino acids. Here the CDR3 DNA reads TGTGCCACCAGTGACTCCACCCACACTGAAGCTTTCTTT. Its protein product is CATSDSTHTEAFF.